The 18 T cell receptor beta chains presented below share a single source sample, sequenced in a study of blood T cell repertoires in COVID-19. Sequencing was performed with immunoSEQ multiplex PCR; in TCRdb, only in-frame clones are kept and a portion is missing. Counted here are approximately 230,000 clones, over 80% occurring once; the ten biggest clones make up less than 2.5%. Material: PBMCs or T cells enriched from blood (not recorded which). These receptors all come from a woman aged 18-29 years who had recovered from COVID-19.

J is TRBJ2-7 and V is TRBV11-2, with 8 bases fitting TRBD2. Germline loops: CDR1 SGHAT, CDR2 FQNNGV. The CDR3 spans 16 residues. With 5 bases clipped from V and 4 bases from J, the junction kept 13 bases outside the gene matches. The CDR3 loop reads CASSRGGAGDRYEQYF. Written as DNA, the CDR3 is TGTGCCAGCAGCCGGGGGGGAGCGGGAGATCGTTACGAGCAGTACTTC.

A note on this clone: The same CDR3 also results from other DNA sequences found in this sample. This rearrangement joins TRBV20-1 to TRBJ2-7, with a possible D match to TRBD2 (5 bases). The V gene lost 2 bases and the J gene lost 5 bases, with 7 bases spanning the gap. This CDR3 region has 11 residues. CDR1 is DFQATT and CDR2 is SNEGSKA in the germline V gene (reference sequence). The CDR3, as DNA: TGCAGTGCTAGAAGCGGTCACGAGCAGTACTTC. Translating gives CSARSGHEQYF.

The chain uses TRBV7-9 and TRBJ1-2; weak D call: TRBD1 (5 bases). Germline assignment: CDR1 SEHNR and CDR2 FQNEAQ (reference sequence). This CDR3 contains 16 residues. With 5 bases removed from V and 2 bases from J, the gap between germline ends came to 18 bases. The CDR3 is CASSPRQGAPNYGYTF. Written as DNA, the CDR3 is TGTGCCAGCAGCCCCCGCCAAGGGGCCCCGAACTATGGCTACACCTTC.

This chain's CDR3 is CASSPHFDMNTGELFF. As DNA, the CDR3 is TGTGCCAGCAGCCCTCATTTTGACATGAACACCGGGGAGCTGTTTTTT. The rearrangement links TRBV11-3 to TRBJ2-2; no definite D call. The CDR3 is 16 residues long. CDR1 and CDR2 (germline): SGHNT, YENEEA. V lost 5 bases and J lost 1, with 14 bases in between.

The chain has TRBV27 and TRBJ2-1; D is undetermined. Germline V lookup: CDR1 MNHEY, CDR2 SMNVEV (reference sequence). The length of the CDR3 is 15 residues. Deletions cut 6 bases from V and 9 bases from J, with 21 bases between. The CDR3 coding sequence is TGTGCCAGCAGCCCCGCGATTAGACTCCGAGGTGAGCAGTTCTTC. It translates to CASSPAIRLRGEQFF.

This rearrangement joins TRBV28 to TRBJ1-2; perhaps TRBD1 as D (6 bases). With 2 bases removed from V and 4 bases from J, the gap between germline ends came to 20 bases. This CDR3 has 17 amino acids. From germline, CDR1 is MDHEN and CDR2 SYDVKM. The CDR3 DNA is TGTGCCAGCAGTTTAGTGGGGCAGGACAGAGCGCTCTATGGCTACACCTTC. It specifies CASSLVGQDRALYGYTF.

The chain links TRBV5-6 to TRBJ1-4; D possibly corresponds to TRBD1 (6 bases). V lost 1 base and J 13 bases, leaving 14 bases between the germline ends. CDR1 SGHDT and CDR2 YYEEEE come from the germline V gene. The CDR3 contains 13 residues. The CDR3 DNA sequence: TGTGCCAGCAGCTTGACAAGGCAAGGGGGACTGTTTTTT. This gives the protein CASSLTRQGGLFF. The full variable domain, rest sourced from reference TRBV5-6 and TRBJ1-4, is DAGVTQSPTHLIKTRGQQVTLRCSPKSGHDTVSWYQQALGQGPQFIFQYYEEEERQRGNFPDRFSGHQFPNYSSELNVNALLLGDSALYLCASSLTRQGGLFFGSGTQLSVL.

The rearrangement joins TRBV4-1 to TRBJ1-2; the D gene is possibly TRBD1 (5 bases). The V end lost 1 base, the J end lost 5 bases, and 11 bases lay between the germline ends. CDR3 length: 14 amino acids. Germline V gene sequence: CDR1 MGHRA, CDR2 YSYEKL. DNA for the CDR3: TGCGCCAGCAGCCAAGTTGGGGGGACGTATGGCTACACCTTC. Protein product: CASSQVGGTYGYTF.

The rearrangement uses TRBV7-2 and TRBJ2-5; D is ambiguous. V lost 0 bases to trimming and J lost 2 bases, with 7 bases between them. This CDR3 is 14 amino acids long. CDR1 and CDR2 (germline): SGHTA, FQGNSA. CDR3 amino acids: CASSLARVQETQYF. CDR3 nucleotide sequence: TGTGCCAGCAGCTTAGCGCGAGTGCAAGAGACCCAGTACTTC.

The genes are TRBV7-6 and TRBJ2-7; the match to TRBD1 covers 10 bases. There are 14 residues in the CDR3. Per the germline V gene, CDR1 is SGHVS and CDR2 is FNYEAQ. Trimming at V came to 1 base and at J to 4 bases, leaving 1 base not matched to a gene. The CDR3 nucleotides are TGTGCCAGCAGCTTAGGACAGGGGGCATACGAGCAGTACTTC. Its protein is CASSLGQGAYEQYF. The whole variable domain, remainder taken from reference TRBV7-6 and TRBJ2-7, is GAGVSQSPRYKVTKRGQDVALRCDPISGHVSLYWYRQALGQGPEFLTYFNYEAQQDKSGLPNDRFSAERPEGSISTLTIQRTEQRDSAMYRCASSLGQGAYEQYFGPGTRLTVT.

The CDR3 loop is CASSLGRGVEKLFF. The CDR3 DNA reads as TGTGCCAGCAGCTTGGGCAGGGGAGTTGAAAAACTGTTTTTT. The J gene is TRBJ1-4, the V gene TRBV11-3; possible D gene TRBD1, 6 bases. Trimming took 3 bases from V and 7 from J, leaving 12 bases between them. CDR1 and CDR2 (germline): SGHNT, YENEEA. This CDR3 has 14 amino acids. Complete variable domain (other parts from reference TRBV11-3 and TRBJ1-4): EAGVVQSPRYKIIEKKQPVAFWCNPISGHNTLYWYLQNLGQGPELLIRYENEEAVDDSQLPKDRFSAERLKGVDSTLKIQPAELGDSAVYLCASSLGRGVEKLFFGSGTQLSVL.

CDR3: CASSQGAFGGLGELFF. The CDR3, as DNA: TGTGCCAGCAGCCAAGGCGCGTTTGGGGGCCTCGGGGAGCTGTTTTTT. This chain connects TRBV3-1 (or the pseudogene TRBV3-2) to TRBJ2-2; tentative D call: TRBD1 (6 bases). Germline V CDR1 and CDR2: LGHDT, YNNKEL (reference sequence). CDR3 length: 16 residues. The V end lost 1 base, the J end lost 7 bases, and 16 bases lay between the germline ends.

V gene TRBV6-1 combines with J gene TRBJ1-1; the match to TRBD1 covers 10 bases. V trimming: 2 bases; J trimming: 4 bases; junction bases outside the gene matches: 4. Germline values: CDR1 MNHNS, CDR2 SASEGT. The length of the CDR3 is 15 residues. CDR3 nucleotides: TGTGCCAGCAGTGAAACGGACAGGGGGGGCACTGAAGCTTTCTTT. Residues: CASSETDRGGTEAFF.

The V and J genes are TRBV28 and TRBJ2-5; 9 bases are a match to TRBD1. CDR1 is MDHEN, CDR2 SYDVKM, per germline. V trimming: 4 bases; J trimming: 5 bases; junction bases outside the gene matches: 8. This CDR3 is built from 15 residues. The CDR3 DNA follows: TGTGCCAGCAGTTACCAGACAGGGGGAGGGGAGACCCAGTACTTC. Translated, it gives CASSYQTGGGETQYF.

The chain recombines TRBV18 with TRBJ2-6; maybe TRBD1 (5 bases). Trimming left V 5 bases short and J 2 bases short, with 16 bases between. The germline V gene has CDR1 KGHSH and CDR2 LQKENI. CDR3 length: 17 amino acids. The CDR3 here is CASSSGYQGAGANVLTF. In DNA form, the CDR3 reads TGTGCCAGCTCATCAGGGTATCAGGGTGCTGGGGCCAACGTCCTGACTTTC.

The chain couples TRBV10-3 to TRBJ1-1, with a tentative D call TRBD1 (6 bases). The CDR3 covers 15 residues. The germline V and J ends were trimmed by 7 bases and 3 bases, with 18 bases remaining between them. Germline V lookup: CDR1 ENHRY, CDR2 SYGVKD. The CDR3 DNA is TGTGCCATCAATGCCCTTGACAGGCGGGACACTGAAGCTTTCTTT. Translated, it gives CAINALDRRDTEAFF.

The V and J genes are TRBV7-8 and TRBJ2-2; TRBD2 matches 13 bases. The germline gives CDR1 SGHVS, CDR2 FQNEAQ. This CDR3 comprises 16 residues. V dropped 4 bases and J dropped 5; count of bases not matched to a gene: 4. The CDR3 DNA reads as TGTGCCAGCAGCTCCTGGACTAGCGGGAGAACCGGGGAGCTGTTTTTT. This sequence encodes CASSSWTSGRTGELFF. The complete variable domain, with remaining parts taken from reference TRBV7-8 and TRBJ2-2, reads GAGVSQSPRYKVAKRGQDVALRCDPISGHVSLFWYQQALGQGPEFLTYFQNEAQLDKSGLPSDRFFAERPEGSVSTLKIQRTQQEDSAVYLCASSSWTSGRTGELFFGEGSRLTVL.

This rearrangement joins TRBV7-2 to TRBJ1-5; a possible D gene is TRBD1 (5 bases). Germline CDR1 is SGHTA and CDR2 is FQGNSA. Trimming took 5 bases from V and 0 from J, leaving 11 bases between them. The CDR3 runs 15 residues. CDR3 coding DNA: TGTGCCAGCAGCGCGACAGCTTATAGCAATCAGCCCCAGCATTTT. This codes for CASSATAYSNQPQHF.